The clone carrying this TCR beta chain was seen only a few times. Its cognate antigen is unknown. This record comes from a study of human T cells and chemical hapten exposure. Study in general: The sensitizing agent was 2% DPC, placed on around 2 cm by around 2 cm of upper inner arm skin.

General observations from the study: No alteration of TCRs above 1 in 1000 frequency was seen with DPC sensitization.

Study processing details: Per sample, the median was around 100,000 TCRs, with values from approximately 25,000 to 650,000. Each CDR3 protein is one row after TCRdb ran MiXCR on the RACE reads. None of the V and J calls come from the authors' own analysis; TCRdb made them. The sample gives some 200,000 distinct CDR3 sequences, around 22% of which show up once; over 6.5% is in the top ten. Trimming stripped 2 bases from V and 0 bases from J, with 26 bases between. This CDR3 has 19 amino acids. The germline V gene encodes CDR1 DFQATT and CDR2 SNEGSKA (reference sequence). Time point described: patch test 1, 2 weeks after DPC sensitization. Treatment of the sample: therapeutic diphenylcyclopropenone sensitization with weekly scalp DPC. Unfractionated whole blood served as the source for total RNA extraction.

The TCR originated in a woman aged 50 to 60 with alopecia areata. Some clones in this sample may be carry-over from other donors' samples. V usage is TRBV20-1 and J usage is TRBJ2-7; D may be TRBD1 (5 bases). This sample comprised whole blood, obtained in connection with sensitization to the hapten diphenylcyclopropenone (DPC). The CDR3 coding sequence is TGCAGTGCTAGAAAGGTCACACCAGGGATCCTCGACAACTCCTACGAGCAGTACTTC. Its protein is CSARKVTPGILDNSYEQYF.